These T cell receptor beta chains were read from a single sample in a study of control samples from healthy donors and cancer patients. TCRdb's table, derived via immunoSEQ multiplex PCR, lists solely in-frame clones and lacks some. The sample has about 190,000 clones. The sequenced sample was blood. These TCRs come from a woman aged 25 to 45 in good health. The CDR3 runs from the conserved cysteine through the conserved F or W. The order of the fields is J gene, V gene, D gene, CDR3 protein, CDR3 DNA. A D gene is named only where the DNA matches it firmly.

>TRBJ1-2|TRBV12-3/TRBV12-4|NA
CASSWGFYGYTF
TGTGCCAGCAGTTGGGGATTCTATGGCTACACCTTC
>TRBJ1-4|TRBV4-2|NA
CASSPEAGSLGKLFF
TGTGCCAGCAGCCCGGAGGCAGGGTCTTTAGGGAAACTGTTTTTT
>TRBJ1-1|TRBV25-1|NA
CASSVRGEAFF
TGTGCCAGCAGTGTGCGCGGTGAGGCTTTCTTT
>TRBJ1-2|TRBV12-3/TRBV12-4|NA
CASSRGRGGYTF
TGTGCCAGCAGTCGGGGGAGGGGTGGCTACACCTTC
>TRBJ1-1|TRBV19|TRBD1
CASSHGQGREAFF
TGTGCCAGTAGTCATGGACAGGGACGGGAAGCTTTCTTT
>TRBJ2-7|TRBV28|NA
CASSLRLKDYEQYF
TGTGCCAGCAGTTTAAGGTTGAAGGACTACGAGCAGTACTTC
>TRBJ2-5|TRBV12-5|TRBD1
CASGLGDRGDQETQYF
TGTGCTAGTGGTTTGGGGGACAGGGGAGACCAAGAGACCCAGTACTTC
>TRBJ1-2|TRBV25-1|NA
CASSELTATSYGYTF
TGTGCCAGCAGTGAACTGACCGCGACCTCATATGGCTACACCTTC
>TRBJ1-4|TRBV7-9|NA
CASSLGYQDGKLFF
TGTGCCAGCAGCTTAGGGTACCAGGACGGAAAACTGTTTTTT
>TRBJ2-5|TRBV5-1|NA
CASSLGPGGETQYF
TGCGCCAGCAGCTTAGGTCCCGGTGGGGAGACCCAGTACTTC
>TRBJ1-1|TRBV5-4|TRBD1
CASSWPGGEDTEAFF
TGTGCCAGCAGCTGGCCAGGGGGCGAGGACACTGAAGCTTTCTTT
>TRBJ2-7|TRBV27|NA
CASRPGPKYEQYF
TGTGCCAGCAGGCCGGGTCCCAAATACGAGCAGTACTTC
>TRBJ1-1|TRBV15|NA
CATSGGWTDLDLMNTEAFF
TGTGCCACCAGCGGGGGGTGGACGGATCTGGATTTGATGAACACTGAAGCTTTCTTT
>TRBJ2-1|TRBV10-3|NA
CAISESAGSSYNEQFF
TGTGCCATCAGTGAGTCGGCGGGGAGCTCCTACAATGAGCAGTTCTTC
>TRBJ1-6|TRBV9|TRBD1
CASSVGRDRASAPLHF
TGTGCCAGCAGCGTAGGTAGGGACAGGGCCTCAGCACCCCTCCACTTT
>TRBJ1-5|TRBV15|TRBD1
CATSTGGSQPQHF
TGTGCCACCAGTACAGGGGGCTCTCAGCCCCAGCATTTT
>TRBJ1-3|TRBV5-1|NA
CASSFGSAGSTGNTIYF
TGCGCCAGCAGCTTCGGCTCGGCAGGGAGCACTGGAAACACCATATATTTT
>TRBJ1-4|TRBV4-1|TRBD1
CASSQIQGARQGYYLQNEKLFF
TGCGCCAGCAGCCAAATACAGGGGGCGAGACAGGGTTATTATTTGCAAAATGAAAAACTGTTTTTT
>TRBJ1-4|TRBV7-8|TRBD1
CASSRFRTGTEEKLFF
TGTGCCAGCAGCAGATTCCGGACAGGGACGGAAGAAAAACTGTTTTTT
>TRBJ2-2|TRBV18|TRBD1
CASSQQGALTGELFF
TGTGCCAGCTCTCAACAGGGGGCGCTCACCGGGGAGCTGTTTTTT
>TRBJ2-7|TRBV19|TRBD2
CASTSLAGEVYEQYF
TGTGCCAGTACCTCACTAGCGGGGGAAGTCTACGAGCAGTACTTC
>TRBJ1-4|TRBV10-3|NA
CAISADGATNEKLFF
TGTGCCATCAGTGCTGACGGGGCAACTAATGAAAAACTGTTTTTT
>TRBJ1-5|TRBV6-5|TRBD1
CASGQGRQPQHF
TGTGCCAGCGGACAGGGAAGGCAGCCCCAGCATTTT
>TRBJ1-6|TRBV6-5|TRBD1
CASSYGRGSSPLHF
TGTGCCAGCAGTTACGGCAGGGGGAGTTCACCCCTCCACTTT
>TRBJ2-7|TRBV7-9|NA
CASSSLRDRTYEQYF
TGTGCCAGCAGCTCCCTGAGAGACAGGACCTACGAGCAGTACTTC
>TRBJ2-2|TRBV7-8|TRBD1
CASSGGTERIGELFF
TGTGCCAGCAGCGGTGGGACAGAGAGGATCGGGGAGCTGTTTTTT
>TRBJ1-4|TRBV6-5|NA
CASGVRTNEKLFF
TGTGCCAGCGGGGTTAGGACTAATGAAAAACTGTTTTTT
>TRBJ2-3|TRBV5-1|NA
CASSLGAYTDTQYF
TGCGCCAGCAGCTTGGGAGCTTACACAGATACGCAGTATTTT
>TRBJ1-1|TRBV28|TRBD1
CASSLRQGGGLNTEAFF
TGTGCCAGCAGTTTACGACAGGGGGGCGGTTTGAACACTGAAGCTTTCTTT
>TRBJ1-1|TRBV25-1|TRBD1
CASREDRGRRTTEAFF
TGTGCCAGCAGAGAAGACAGGGGGCGACGTACCACTGAAGCTTTCTTT
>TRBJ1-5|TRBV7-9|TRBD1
CASSSFGQGGNQPQHF
TGTGCCAGCAGCTCCTTTGGACAGGGAGGCAATCAGCCCCAGCATTTT
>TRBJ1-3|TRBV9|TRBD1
CASSATGVAGNTIYF
TGTGCCAGCAGCGCCACAGGGGTGGCAGGAAACACCATATATTTT
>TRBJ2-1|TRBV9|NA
CASSVDGQGMGDEQFF
TGTGCCAGCAGCGTAGACGGGCAGGGGATGGGCGATGAGCAGTTCTTC
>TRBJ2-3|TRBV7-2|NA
CASSLAGLGTDTQYF
TGTGCCAGCAGCTTAGCGGGACTCGGCACAGATACGCAGTATTTT
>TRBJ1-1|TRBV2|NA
CASSVNRATEAFF
TGTGCCAGCAGCGTAAACAGGGCCACTGAAGCTTTCTTT
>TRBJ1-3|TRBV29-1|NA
CSVEDPGGLSGNTIYF
TGCAGCGTTGAAGATCCTGGCGGACTCTCTGGAAACACCATATATTTT
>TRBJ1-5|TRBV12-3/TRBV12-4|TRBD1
CASSPGQGQPQHF
TGTGCCAGCAGTCCCGGACAGGGTCAGCCCCAGCATTTT
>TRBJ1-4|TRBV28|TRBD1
CASRDRTGSSSKLFF
TGTGCCAGCAGGGATAGGACAGGGAGTTCCTCGAAACTGTTTTTT
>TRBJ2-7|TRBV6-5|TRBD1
CASSYRGGQGSYEQYF
TGTGCCAGCAGTTACCGGGGAGGACAGGGTAGCTACGAGCAGTACTTC
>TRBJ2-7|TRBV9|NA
CASSVGGETYEQYF
TGTGCCAGCAGCGTAGGGGGGGAGACTTACGAGCAGTACTTC
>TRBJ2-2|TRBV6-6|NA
CASIRQGTDTGELFF
TGTGCCAGCATTAGGCAGGGCACCGACACCGGGGAGCTGTTTTTT
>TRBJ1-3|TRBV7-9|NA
CASSYAGNTIYF
TGTGCCAGCAGCTACGCTGGAAACACCATATATTTT
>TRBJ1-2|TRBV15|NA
CATSRDKITDGYTF
TGTGCCACCAGCAGAGATAAGATAACGGATGGCTACACCTTC
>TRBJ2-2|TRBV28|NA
CASSFGFTGELFF
TGTGCCAGCAGTTTTGGATTCACCGGGGAGCTGTTTTTT
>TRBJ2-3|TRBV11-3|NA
CASSSRTDTQYF
TGTGCCAGCAGCTCAAGGACAGATACGCAGTATTTT
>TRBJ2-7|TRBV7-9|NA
CASSLAGSYEQYF
TGTGCCAGCAGCTTAGCCGGGTCCTACGAGCAGTACTTC
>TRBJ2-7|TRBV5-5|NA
CASSLGGFSYEQYF
TGTGCCAGCAGCTTGGGAGGGTTCTCCTACGAGCAGTACTTC
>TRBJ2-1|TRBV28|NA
CASSKSGVTYNEQFF
TGTGCCAGCAGCAAATCAGGGGTAACCTACAATGAGCAGTTCTTC